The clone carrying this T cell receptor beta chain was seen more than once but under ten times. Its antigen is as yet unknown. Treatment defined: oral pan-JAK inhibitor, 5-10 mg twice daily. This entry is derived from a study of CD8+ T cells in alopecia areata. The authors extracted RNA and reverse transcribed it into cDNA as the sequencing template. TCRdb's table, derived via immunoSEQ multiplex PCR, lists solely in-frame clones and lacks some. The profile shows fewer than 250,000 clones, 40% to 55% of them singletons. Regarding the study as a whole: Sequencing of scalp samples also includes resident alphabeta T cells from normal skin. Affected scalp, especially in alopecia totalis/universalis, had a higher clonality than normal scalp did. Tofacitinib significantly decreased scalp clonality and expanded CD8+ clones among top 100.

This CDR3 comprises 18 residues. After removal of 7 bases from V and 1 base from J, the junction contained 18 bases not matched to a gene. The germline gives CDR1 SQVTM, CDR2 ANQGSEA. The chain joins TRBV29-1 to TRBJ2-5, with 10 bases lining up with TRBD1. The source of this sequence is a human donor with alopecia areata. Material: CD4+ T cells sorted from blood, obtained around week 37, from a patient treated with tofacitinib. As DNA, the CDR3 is TGCAGCGCTGGAAGCGTGGCAGGGACAGGGGATCTCCAAGAGACCCAGTACTTC. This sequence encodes CSAGSVAGTGDLQETQYF.